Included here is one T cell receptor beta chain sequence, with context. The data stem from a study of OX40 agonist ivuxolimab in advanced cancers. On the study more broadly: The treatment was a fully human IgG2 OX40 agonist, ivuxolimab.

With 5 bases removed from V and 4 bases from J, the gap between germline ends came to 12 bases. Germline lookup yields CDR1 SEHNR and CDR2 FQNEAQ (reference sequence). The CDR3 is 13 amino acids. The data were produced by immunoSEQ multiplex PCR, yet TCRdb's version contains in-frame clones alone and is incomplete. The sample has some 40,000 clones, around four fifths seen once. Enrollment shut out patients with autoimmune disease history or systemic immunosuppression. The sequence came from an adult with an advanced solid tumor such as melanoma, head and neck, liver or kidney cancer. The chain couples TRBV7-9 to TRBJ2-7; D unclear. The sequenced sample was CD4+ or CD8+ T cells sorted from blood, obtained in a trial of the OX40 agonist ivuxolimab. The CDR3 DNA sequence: TGTGCCAGCAGCCCAGGCCTCCCTTACGAGCAGTACTTC. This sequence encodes CASSPGLPYEQYF.